This T cell receptor beta chain was documented in a study of blood T cell repertoires in COVID-19. Study details: Donors in the United States, Italy and Spain gave samples during acute or convalescent COVID-19.

It was during active infection that Seattle patients were enrolled and then longitudinally followed. Profiled with immunoSEQ multiplex PCR; TCRdb holds only in-frame clones, not every one. The sample lists 100,000 to 150,000 clones; approximately 90% were seen once. The sample comprised peripheral blood. The clonotype comes from a man aged 50-60 years with COVID-19, enrolled during active disease.

The CDR3 DNA sequence: TGTGCCTGGAGTGTGCCGGGGACTGAAGCTTTCTTT. This codes for CAWSVPGTEAFF. The chain carries TRBV30 and TRBJ1-1, with D unclear. V lost 0 bases and J 5 bases, leaving 7 bases between the germline ends. The CDR3 is made up of 12 amino acids. Germline loops: CDR1 GTSNPN, CDR2 SVGIG (reference sequence).